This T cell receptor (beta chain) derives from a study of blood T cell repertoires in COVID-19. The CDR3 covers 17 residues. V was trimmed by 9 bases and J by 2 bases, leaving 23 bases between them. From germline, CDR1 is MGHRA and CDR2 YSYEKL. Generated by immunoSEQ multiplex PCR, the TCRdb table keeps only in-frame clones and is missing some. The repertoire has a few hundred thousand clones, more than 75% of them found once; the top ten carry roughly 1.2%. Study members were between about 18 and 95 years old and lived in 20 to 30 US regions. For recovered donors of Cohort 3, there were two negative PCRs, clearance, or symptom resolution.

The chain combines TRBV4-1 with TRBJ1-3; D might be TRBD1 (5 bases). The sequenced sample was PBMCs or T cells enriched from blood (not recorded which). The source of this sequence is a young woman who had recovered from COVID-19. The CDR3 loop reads CASKNRLGGGPGNTIYF. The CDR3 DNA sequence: TGCGCCAGTAAAAACCGCCTCGGGGGAGGTCCTGGAAACACCATATATTTT.